The clone carrying this T cell receptor beta chain was observed many times. Its matching antigen is unknown. The CDR3 is 15 amino acids. With 2 bases removed from V and 0 bases from J, the gap between germline ends came to 11 bases. CDR1 and CDR2 (germline): SGHRS, YFSETQ. A 5'RACE template-switching step, the method used to make TCR cDNA, added a universal primer site and UMIs. MiXCR was run by TCRdb on the 5' RACE reads, yielding one entry per CDR3 protein. The data show 100,000 to 150,000 distinct CDR3 sequences, with roughly 6.7% seen just once and roughly 2.6% held by the top ten. The entry originates in a study of T cells after yellow fever vaccination. Study context: Preparation of fractions with low cell numbers was performed using SMART-Seq v4 Ultra Low Input. General study results and limits: A weaker but faster secondary response was observed, peaking on day 5 versus 15. Some clonotypes were seen in both the CD4 and the CD8 compartments. These made up a small share and likely arose from convergent recombination.

This TCR came from a man aged 18 to 29 who received the YFV17D yellow fever vaccine. The sample in question was CD4+ T cells sorted from PBMCs, obtained 10 to 11 days after the first yellow fever vaccination. V and J are TRBV5-1 and TRBJ1-1; D is perhaps TRBD1 (5 bases). The CDR3, as DNA: TGCGCCAGCAGCTTTACGACGGACATGAACACTGAAGCTTTCTTT. It encodes CASSFTTDMNTEAFF.